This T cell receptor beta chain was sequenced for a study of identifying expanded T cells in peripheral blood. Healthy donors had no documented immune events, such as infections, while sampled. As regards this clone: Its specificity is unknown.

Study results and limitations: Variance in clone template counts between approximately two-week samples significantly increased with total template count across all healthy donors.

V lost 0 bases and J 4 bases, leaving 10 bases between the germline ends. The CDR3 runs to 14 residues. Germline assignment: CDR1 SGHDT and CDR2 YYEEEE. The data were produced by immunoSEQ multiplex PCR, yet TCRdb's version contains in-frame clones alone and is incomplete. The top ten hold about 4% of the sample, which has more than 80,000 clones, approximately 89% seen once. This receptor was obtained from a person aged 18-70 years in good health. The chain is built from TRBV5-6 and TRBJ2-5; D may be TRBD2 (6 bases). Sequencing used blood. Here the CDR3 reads CASSLGQGGETQYF. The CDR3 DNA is TGTGCCAGCAGCTTGGGGCAGGGAGGAGAGACCCAGTACTTC.